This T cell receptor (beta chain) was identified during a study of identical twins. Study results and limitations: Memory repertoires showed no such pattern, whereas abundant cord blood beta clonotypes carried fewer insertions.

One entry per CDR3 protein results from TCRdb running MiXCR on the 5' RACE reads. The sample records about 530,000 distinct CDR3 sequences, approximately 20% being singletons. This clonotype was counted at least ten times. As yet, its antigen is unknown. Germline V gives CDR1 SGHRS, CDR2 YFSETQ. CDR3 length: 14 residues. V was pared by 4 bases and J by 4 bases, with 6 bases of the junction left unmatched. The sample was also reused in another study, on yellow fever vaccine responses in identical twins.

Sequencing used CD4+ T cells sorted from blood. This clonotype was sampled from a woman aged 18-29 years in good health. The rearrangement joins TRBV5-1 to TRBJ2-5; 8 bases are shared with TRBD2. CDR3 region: CASSGGLAGETQYF. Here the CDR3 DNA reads TGCGCCAGCAGCGGAGGCCTAGCGGGAGAGACCCAGTACTTC.